This T cell receptor beta chain was retrieved from a study of cytomegalovirus exposure and HLA in healthy donors. The study's findings and limits: For most subjects, TCR beta sequences were reported to predict HLA-A and HLA-B alleles with accuracy. In a later analysis, about 17,000 TCR beta sequences were associated with HLA alleles at 0.05 false discovery rate.

This PCR relied on a set of 60 Vbeta primers and 13 Jbeta primers. This table comes from immunoSEQ multiplex PCR, and its TCRdb copy is limited to in-frame clones, with some not included. Found here are around 150,000 clones, approximately 73% of them singletons; the top ten hold 1.3% to 1.5%. This clone was seen a single time. The antigen is unknown. The material sequenced was PBMCs. The receptor was derived from a man aged 50 to 59 in good health and CMV-seronegative.

Written as DNA, the CDR3 is TGTGCCAGCAGTTCACGGACTAGCTGGGGCACCGGGGAGCTGTTTTTT. Protein sequence: CASSSRTSWGTGELFF. The rearrangement links TRBV6-6 to TRBJ2-2; 8 bases align to TRBD2. Germline V gene lookup returns CDR1 MNHNY and CDR2 SVGAGI (reference sequence). Losses at the gene ends were 4 bases for V and 4 bases for J; bases not matched to a gene: 8. This CDR3 has 16 amino acids.